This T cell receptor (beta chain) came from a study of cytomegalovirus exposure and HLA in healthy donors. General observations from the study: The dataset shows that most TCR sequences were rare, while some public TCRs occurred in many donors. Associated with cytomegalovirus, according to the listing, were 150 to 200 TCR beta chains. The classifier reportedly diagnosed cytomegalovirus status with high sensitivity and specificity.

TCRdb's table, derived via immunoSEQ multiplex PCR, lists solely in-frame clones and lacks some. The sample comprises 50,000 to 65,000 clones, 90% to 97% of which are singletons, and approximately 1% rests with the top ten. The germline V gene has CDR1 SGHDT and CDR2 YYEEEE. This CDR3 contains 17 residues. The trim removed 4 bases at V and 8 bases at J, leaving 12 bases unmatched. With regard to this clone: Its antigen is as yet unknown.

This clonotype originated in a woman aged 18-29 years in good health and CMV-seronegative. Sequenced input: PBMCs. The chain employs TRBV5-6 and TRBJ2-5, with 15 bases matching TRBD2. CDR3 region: CASSPEGLAGGLDTQYF. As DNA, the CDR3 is TGTGCCAGCAGCCCCGAGGGACTAGCGGGGGGCCTAGATACCCAGTACTTC.